These 2 T cell receptor beta chains came from one sample sequenced in a study of shared clonotypes between healthy human individuals. TCRdb keeps only in-frame clones here, not all; method: immunoSEQ multiplex PCR. The top ten clones hold less than 40% of a sample with about 690,000 clones, 80% to 95% of them seen once. Specimen: memory CD8+ T cells from PBMCs. Regarding subset: CD45RO+ cells pooled with CCR7-negative TemRA cells. The source of these receptors is a man younger than 35 in good health. Some clones in this sample may be carry-over from other donors' samples.

The gene calls are TRBV27 and TRBJ2-1; 10 bases line up with TRBD2. Germline V CDR1 and CDR2: MNHEY, SMNVEV (reference sequence). The CDR3 has 15 residues. V trimming: 2 bases; J trimming: 6 bases; junction bases outside the gene matches: 4. The CDR3 DNA is TGTGCCAGCAGTTTAGTAGCGGGAGGATTCAATGAGCAGTTCTTC. Translating gives CASSLVAGGFNEQFF.

This chain connects TRBV28 to TRBJ2-7, with D unclear. CDR3 size: 16 residues. The germline V and J ends were trimmed by 6 bases and 0 bases, with 18 bases remaining between them. The germline gives CDR1 MDHEN, CDR2 SYDVKM. The CDR3: CASSNVRVAASYEQYF. The CDR3 bases are TGTGCCAGCAGCAACGTTAGGGTGGCCGCCTCCTACGAGCAGTACTTC. Filled out from reference TRBV28 and TRBJ2-7, the complete variable domain reads DVKVTQSSRYLVKRTGEKVFLECVQDMDHENMFWYRQDPGLGLRLIYFSYDVKMKEKGDIPEGYSVSREKKERFSLILESASTNQTSMYLCASSNVRVAASYEQYFGPGTRLTVT.